Below, 24 T cell receptor beta chains from the same sample are listed, as sequenced in a study of graft-versus-host responses after intestinal transplantation. TCRdb's table, derived via immunoSEQ multiplex PCR, lists solely in-frame clones and lacks some. The data contain about 88,000 clones, approximately 90% of them singletons. These receptors are not linked to any known antigen. The sample was unstimulated CD4+ T cells sorted from spleen or lymph node cells, taken before transplant. The receptors were sampled from a human donor who was the organ donor for an intestinal transplant.

The chain uses TRBV10-3 and TRBJ2-1; 9 bases are shared with TRBD2. The V segment lost 0 bases and the J segment 5 bases; nucleotides outside the gene matches: 5. The CDR3 sequence is 16 residues long. Germline values: CDR1 ENHRY, CDR2 SYGVKD. CDR3 DNA sequence: TGTGCCATCAGTGAGTCGATAGTAGCGGGGGACAATGAGCAGTTCTTC. Its translation is CAISESIVAGDNEQFF.

This chain uses TRBV30 with TRBJ1-6; a weak D match, TRBD1 (5 bases). V was shortened by 4 bases and J by 10 bases, with 17 bases between the two germline ends. The CDR3 spans 14 residues. Looked up from germline, CDR1 is GTSNPN and CDR2 is SVGIG (reference sequence). The DNA for the CDR3 is TGTGCCTGGACCCCCCGCAGGGTGAACTCACCCCTCCACTTT. Translated: CAWTPRRVNSPLHF.

This sequence joins TRBV18 and TRBJ2-2, with D unclear. Trimming left V 0 bases short and J 0 bases short, with 5 bases between. This CDR3 contains 15 residues. In germline, CDR1 is KGHSH, CDR2 LQKENI. CDR3 amino acids: CASSPPTANTGELFF. The CDR3 DNA reads as TGTGCCAGCTCACCACCGACTGCGAACACCGGGGAGCTGTTTTTT.

V usage is TRBV13 and J usage is TRBJ2-7, with 13 bases that match TRBD2. In germline, CDR1 is PRHDT, CDR2 FYEKMQ (reference sequence). V lost 5 bases, J lost 4 bases, and 8 bases stayed unmatched. CDR3 length: 16 amino acids. The chain's CDR3 is CASSPGLAGAVYEQYF. The CDR3 coding sequence is TGTGCCAGCAGCCCCGGACTAGCGGGAGCAGTATACGAGCAGTACTTC.

This chain links TRBV19 with TRBJ1-2; 8 nucleotides match TRBD1. CDR1 is LNHDA and CDR2 is SQIVND in the germline V gene (reference sequence). The CDR3 is 16 residues long. The junction had 8 bases not matched to a gene; V was cut back by 1 base and J by 4 bases. The DNA for the CDR3 is TGTGCCAGTAGTATAGGCCGCTCCGGGACAGGCTATGGCTACACCTTC. This gives the protein CASSIGRSGTGYGYTF.

The chain uses TRBV6-6 and TRBJ1-1; a weak D match, TRBD1 (5 bases). Deletions cut 6 bases from V and 5 bases from J, with 16 bases between. CDR1 is MNHNY, CDR2 SVGAGI, per germline (reference sequence). CDR3 length: 14 residues. CDR3 loop: CASRPPGGGTEAFF. DNA for the CDR3: TGTGCCAGCAGGCCCCCGGGGGGAGGAACTGAAGCTTTCTTT.

In its sample, this clone was seen a few times. This chain uses TRBV30 with TRBJ1-6; D unclear. This CDR3 comprises 14 residues. With 3 bases removed from V and 4 bases from J, the gap between germline ends came to 10 bases. Germline lookup yields CDR1 GTSNPN and CDR2 SVGIG (reference sequence). The CDR3 DNA follows: TGTGCCTGGAGGGTAGAAGATTATAATTCACCCCTCCACTTT. It yields the protein CAWRVEDYNSPLHF.

The chain couples TRBV7-9 to TRBJ2-3; possible D gene TRBD1, 6 bases. V was pared by 0 bases and J by 3 bases, with 10 bases between. Germline values: CDR1 SEHNR, CDR2 FQNEAQ (reference sequence). The CDR3 is made up of 15 amino acids. In nucleotides, the CDR3 is TGTGCCAGCAGCTTAGCTAGAGGGGGTACAGATACGCAGTATTTT. Protein: CASSLARGGTDTQYF.

V usage is TRBV4-2 and J usage is TRBJ1-3; TRBD1 agrees at 9 bases. The junction had 8 bases not matched to a gene; V was cut back by 4 bases and J by 4 bases. The CDR3 consists of 16 residues. Germline V gives CDR1 LGHNA, CDR2 YNFKEQ. CDR3: CASSLDRGSGGNTIYF. For the CDR3, the DNA is TGTGCCAGCAGCCTAGACAGGGGGTCAGGAGGAAACACCATATATTTT.

The gene calls are TRBV4-1 and TRBJ2-1; 7 bases match TRBD1. The CDR3 contains 13 residues. Germline V gives CDR1 MGHRA, CDR2 YSYEKL. V shed 4 bases and J 11 bases; nucleotides not matched to a gene: 8. The DNA of the CDR3 is TGCGCCAGCAGCCCGGGACAGCACTTTAAGCAGTTCTTC. Its protein is CASSPGQHFKQFF.

This rearrangement joins TRBV4-2 to TRBJ2-3, with TRBD2 identical over 9 bases. This CDR3 comprises 16 residues. The V gene end was trimmed by 1 base and the J gene end by 6 bases; junction bases not matched to a gene: 8. CDR1 and CDR2 from the germline V gene are LGHNA and YNFKEQ. CDR3 in amino acids: CASSQVVSGGVDTQYF. CDR3 sequence (DNA): TGTGCCAGCAGCCAAGTAGTTAGCGGGGGCGTGGATACGCAGTATTTT.

Note on this clone: Other DNA variants within this sample encode the same CDR3. This rearrangement joins TRBV20-1 to TRBJ1-2, with D perhaps TRBD1 (5 bases). V lost 2 bases, J lost 4 bases, and 5 bases lay in between. CDR3 size: 11 residues. Looked up from germline, CDR1 is DFQATT and CDR2 is SNEGSKA (reference sequence). CDR3 sequence reads: CSARQGYGYTF. The DNA of the CDR3 is TGCAGTGCTAGACAGGGCTATGGCTACACCTTC.

The V gene is TRBV4-2, the J gene TRBJ2-1; 7 bases agree with TRBD2. This CDR3 is built from 15 residues. The germline V gene has CDR1 LGHNA and CDR2 YNFKEQ. The ends lost 2 bases at V and 6 bases at J; junction bases unmatched: 7. CDR3 protein: CASSQMGEGINEQFF. CDR3 DNA sequence: TGTGCCAGCAGCCAAATGGGGGAGGGGATCAATGAGCAGTTCTTC.

This clone was observed once. V usage is TRBV19 and J usage is TRBJ1-5, with D unresolved. Deletions cut 3 bases from V and 5 bases from J, with 20 bases between. The CDR3 extends over 17 amino acids. CDR1 is LNHDA, CDR2 SQIVND, per germline (reference sequence). The CDR3 DNA is TGTGCCAGTAGTATTCACCATCGGGCCCTAGCGGATCAGCCCCAGCATTTT. Its protein product is CASSIHHRALADQPQHF.

In this sample, this clone turned up a few times. The V and J genes are TRBV19 and TRBJ1-5; 10 bases fit TRBD1. Germline loops: CDR1 LNHDA, CDR2 SQIVND (reference sequence). This CDR3 contains 13 residues. V lost 5 bases to trimming and J lost 6 bases; unmatched junction nucleotides: 1. The CDR3 region is CASSGQGGQPQHF. The CDR3 bases are TGTGCCAGTAGTGGACAGGGGGGTCAGCCCCAGCATTTT.

V is TRBV27 and J is TRBJ2-1; 8 nucleotides align to TRBD2. This CDR3 spans 16 amino acids. Germline lookup yields CDR1 MNHEY and CDR2 SMNVEV (reference sequence). Trimming took 5 bases from V and 3 from J; bases not matched to a gene: 9. This CDR3 reads CASSPGGTQNYNEQFF. In DNA form, the CDR3 reads TGTGCCAGCAGTCCGGGGGGGACACAGAACTACAATGAGCAGTTCTTC.

This chain connects TRBV7-9 to TRBJ1-1; possible D gene TRBD1, 6 bases. CDR3 length equals 15 residues. V was cut by 3 bases and J by 0 bases, with 11 bases left in between. Per germline, CDR1 SEHNR and CDR2 FQNEAQ (reference sequence). CDR3 amino acids: CASSLGTRMNTEAFF. CDR3 nucleotide sequence: TGTGCCAGCAGCTTGGGGACACGCATGAACACTGAAGCTTTCTTT.

The chain couples TRBV29-1 to TRBJ2-2; 7 positions match TRBD2. The CDR3 has 14 amino acids. CDR1 is SQVTM, CDR2 ANQGSEA, per germline. V was pared by 4 bases and J by 5 bases, with 7 bases of the junction left unmatched. The CDR3 spells CSVGGEGGTGELFF. The CDR3 nucleotides are TGCAGCGTTGGGGGGGAGGGCGGAACCGGGGAGCTGTTTTTT.

The V gene is TRBV19, the J gene TRBJ1-1; D is unclear. The CDR3 length is 14 residues. In germline, CDR1 is LNHDA, CDR2 SQIVND (reference sequence). V was shortened by 8 bases and J by 1 base, with 14 bases between the two germline ends. CDR3 coding DNA: TGTGCCAGTGACTCTGCGGTTTCGAACACTGAAGCTTTCTTT. It encodes CASDSAVSNTEAFF.

This chain joins TRBV11-1 and TRBJ2-2; D is unresolved. The CDR3 runs 12 residues. Germline V gene sequence: CDR1 SGHAT, CDR2 FQDESV (reference sequence). Trimming cost V 7 bases and J 6 bases, with 9 bases left between them. The CDR3 coding sequence is TGTGCCAGCACCGAACGGGCCGGGGAGCTGTTTTTT. Its translation is CASTERAGELFF.

The chain joins TRBV30 to TRBJ1-2; 7 bases agree with TRBD1. The trim removed 4 bases at V and 6 bases at J, leaving 2 bases unmatched. Germline values: CDR1 GTSNPN, CDR2 SVGIG (reference sequence). This CDR3 spans 11 amino acids. The CDR3 loop reads CAWMTGNGYTF. The CDR3 DNA is TGTGCCTGGATGACAGGGAATGGCTACACCTTC.

The CDR3 region is CAISDRQDQPQHF. DNA of the CDR3: TGTGCCATCAGTGACCGACAGGATCAGCCCCAGCATTTT. The gene calls are TRBV10-3 and TRBJ1-5, with D perhaps matching TRBD1 (6 bases). With 3 bases removed from V and 5 bases from J, the gap between germline ends came to 8 bases. The CDR3 sequence is 13 residues long. CDR1 and CDR2 from the germline V gene are ENHRY and SYGVKD.

V is TRBV19 and J is TRBJ2-1, with 8 bases that match TRBD1. V shed 5 bases and J 3 bases; nucleotides not matched to a gene: 0. CDR3 length equals 13 residues. In germline, CDR1 is LNHDA, CDR2 SQIVND (reference sequence). CDR3 amino acids: CASSGTGYNEQFF. The CDR3 coding sequence is TGTGCCAGTAGTGGGACAGGCTACAATGAGCAGTTCTTC.

The rearrangement links TRBV5-1 to TRBJ2-6, with a tentative D call TRBD2 (5 bases). Per the germline V gene, CDR1 is SGHRS and CDR2 is YFSETQ. This CDR3 has 16 amino acids. Trimming stripped 2 bases from V and 2 bases from J, with 11 bases between. DNA for the CDR3: TGCGCCAGCAGCTTCGTGGGAGTGGCTGGGGCCAACGTCCTGACTTTC. Protein: CASSFVGVAGANVLTF.